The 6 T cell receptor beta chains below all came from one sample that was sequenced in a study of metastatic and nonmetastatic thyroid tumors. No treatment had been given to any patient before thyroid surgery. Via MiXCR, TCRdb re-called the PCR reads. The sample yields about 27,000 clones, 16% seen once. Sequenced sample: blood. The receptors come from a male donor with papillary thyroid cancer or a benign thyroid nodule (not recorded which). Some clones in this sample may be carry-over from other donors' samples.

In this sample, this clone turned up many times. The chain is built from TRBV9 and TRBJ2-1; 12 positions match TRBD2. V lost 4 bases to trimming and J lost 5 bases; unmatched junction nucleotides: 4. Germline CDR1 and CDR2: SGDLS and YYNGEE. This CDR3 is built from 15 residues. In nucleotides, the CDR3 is TGTGCCAGCAGCTCTAGCGGGAGGGCCAACAATGAGCAGTTCTTC. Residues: CASSSSGRANNEQFF.

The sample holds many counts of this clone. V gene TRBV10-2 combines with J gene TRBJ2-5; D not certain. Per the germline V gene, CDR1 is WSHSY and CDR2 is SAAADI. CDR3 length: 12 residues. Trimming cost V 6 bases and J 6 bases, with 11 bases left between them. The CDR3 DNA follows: TGCGCCAGCAGCGGACCGGAGAAGACCCAGTACTTC. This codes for CASSGPEKTQYF.

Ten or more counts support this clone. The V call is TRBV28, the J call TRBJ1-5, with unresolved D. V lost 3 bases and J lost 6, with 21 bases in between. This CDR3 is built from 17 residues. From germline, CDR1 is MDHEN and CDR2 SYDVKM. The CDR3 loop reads CASSFSTRWQASQPQHF. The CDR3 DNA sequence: TGTGCCAGCAGTTTTAGTACCCGTTGGCAGGCGAGTCAGCCCCAGCATTTT.

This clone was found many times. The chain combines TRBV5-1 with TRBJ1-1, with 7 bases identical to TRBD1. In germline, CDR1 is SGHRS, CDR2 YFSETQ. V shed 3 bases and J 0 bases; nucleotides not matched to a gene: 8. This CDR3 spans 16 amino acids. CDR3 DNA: TGCGCCAGCAGCTACAGACAGGGAGGGCTGAACACTGAAGCTTTCTTT. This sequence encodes CASSYRQGGLNTEAFF.

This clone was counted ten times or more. This CDR3 reads CASSPAGANVLTF. The CDR3 DNA is TGTGCCAGCAGTCCCGCTGGGGCCAACGTCCTGACTTTC. The rearrangement uses TRBV28 and TRBJ2-6, with D unresolved. The V end lost 5 bases, the J end lost 2 bases, and 4 bases lay between the germline ends. Germline V gives CDR1 MDHEN, CDR2 SYDVKM. This CDR3 is built from 13 residues.

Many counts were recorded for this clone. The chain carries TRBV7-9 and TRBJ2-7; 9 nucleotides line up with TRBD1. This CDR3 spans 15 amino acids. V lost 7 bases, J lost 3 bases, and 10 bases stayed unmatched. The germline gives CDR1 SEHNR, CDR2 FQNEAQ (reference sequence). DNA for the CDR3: TGTGCCAGCACGCATTCCGGGACAGGGCTCTACGAGCAGTACTTC. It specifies CASTHSGTGLYEQYF.